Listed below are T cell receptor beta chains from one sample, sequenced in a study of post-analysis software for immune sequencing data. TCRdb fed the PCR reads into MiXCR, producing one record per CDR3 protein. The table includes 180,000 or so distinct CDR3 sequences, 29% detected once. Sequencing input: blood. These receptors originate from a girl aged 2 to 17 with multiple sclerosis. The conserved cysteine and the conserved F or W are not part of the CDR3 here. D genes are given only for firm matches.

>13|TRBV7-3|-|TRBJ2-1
ASGPFLGRVNEQF
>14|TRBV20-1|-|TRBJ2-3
GAIPAGTIFTDTQY
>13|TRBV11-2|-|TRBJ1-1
ASSLSVGANTEAF
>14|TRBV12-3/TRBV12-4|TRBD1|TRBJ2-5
ASSLATGGNQETQY
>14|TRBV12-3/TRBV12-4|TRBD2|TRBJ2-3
ASSPYGRVSTDAQY
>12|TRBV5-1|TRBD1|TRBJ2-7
ASSPGTASYEQY
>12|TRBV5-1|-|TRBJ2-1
ASSAHGGGNEQF
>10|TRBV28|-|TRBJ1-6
ASGLDNSPLH
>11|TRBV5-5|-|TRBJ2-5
ASSFRDQETQY
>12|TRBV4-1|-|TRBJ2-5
ASSQDPGAETQY
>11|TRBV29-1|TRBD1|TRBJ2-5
SVEPGQRETQY
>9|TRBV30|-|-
AWRWGYEQY
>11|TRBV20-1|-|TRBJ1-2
SAMPGSNYGYT
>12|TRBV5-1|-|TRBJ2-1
ASSMAQGWNEQF
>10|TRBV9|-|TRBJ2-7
ASSSTTGEQY
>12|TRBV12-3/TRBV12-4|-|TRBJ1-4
ASSLTATNEKLF
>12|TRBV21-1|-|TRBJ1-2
ASSKGDRDCGYT
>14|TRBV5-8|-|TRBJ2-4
ASSFPGGGIKNIQY
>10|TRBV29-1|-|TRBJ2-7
SVEDLAYEQY
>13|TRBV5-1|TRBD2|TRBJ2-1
ASSQVRGRGNEQF
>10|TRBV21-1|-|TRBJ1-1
ASRFRVTEAF
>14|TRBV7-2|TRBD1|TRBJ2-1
ASSLGRGQNYNEQF
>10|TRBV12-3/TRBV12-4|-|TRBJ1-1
ASRDEGYEAF
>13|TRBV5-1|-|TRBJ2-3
ASSLVGRKADTQY
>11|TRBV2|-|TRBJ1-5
ASNRQTNQPQH
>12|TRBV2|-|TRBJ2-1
ASSEGRFYNEQF
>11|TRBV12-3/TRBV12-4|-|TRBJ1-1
ASSLEWNTEAF
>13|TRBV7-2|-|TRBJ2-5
ASSLVWGVWETQY
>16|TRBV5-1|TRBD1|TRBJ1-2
ASSIGQGARMEDYGYT
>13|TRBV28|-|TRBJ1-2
ASSLPRKRSYGYT
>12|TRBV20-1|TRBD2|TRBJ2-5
SASIDPGRDEQY
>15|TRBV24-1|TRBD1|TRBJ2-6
ATSDFGGQAGANVLT
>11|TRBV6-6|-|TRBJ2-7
ASCRGAVYEQY
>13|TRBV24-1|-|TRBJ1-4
ATSEDGTSNEKLF
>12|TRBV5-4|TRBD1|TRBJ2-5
ASSLGTGSETQY